This T cell receptor beta chain is from a study of post-analysis software for immune sequencing data. Overall study: The study covered relapsing-remitting, secondary progressive and progressive-relapsing courses of multiple sclerosis.

The TCR beta cDNA libraries contained unique molecular identifiers. Each batch of roughly 0.95 to 10 million T cells produced 500,000 to 550,000 cDNA molecules. One entry per CDR3 protein results from TCRdb running MiXCR on the PCR reads. The sample has approximately 350,000 distinct CDR3 sequences, around 37% seen once; the top ten hold roughly an eighth. General study results and limits: With F measure, samples from one preparation batch clustered together strongly. Patients showed TRBV5-6, TRBV5-1 and TRBV20-1 among roughly five TRBV segments more frequent than in controls.

About this clonotype: Antigen unknown.

The V and J ends lost 6 bases and 3 bases, in that order; junction bases with no gene match: 11. The germline gives CDR1 DFQATT, CDR2 SNEGSKA (reference sequence). The CDR3 covers 15 residues. The genes are TRBV20-1 and TRBJ2-7; TRBD1 agrees at 10 bases. Sequenced material: blood. This clonotype was obtained from a girl aged 5-17 years with multiple sclerosis. CDR3 region: CSAYLQGQGGYEQYF. CDR3 bases: TGCAGTGCATACCTTCAAGGACAGGGGGGCTACGAGCAGTACTTC.